This T cell receptor beta chain appears in the sequencing data of a study of T cell clones after liver transplantation. Broader study findings: These preliminary findings come from unstandardized post-transplant sampling times. Compared with third party-reactive sequences, donor-reactive ones declined more, independent of withdrawal success. Rather than being deleted, graft donor-reactive T cells may have moved into the graft.

This CDR3 is built from 18 residues. V lost 2 bases and J lost 3; bases outside the gene matches: 15. CDR1 and CDR2 (germline): SGHAT, FQNNGV. CD3+CD4+ and CD3+CD8+ cells were FACS-sorted from thawed unstimulated PBMCs. Libraries were prepared by immunoSEQ multiplex PCR; TCRdb keeps only in-frame clonotypes and omits some of them. The sample records around 20,000 clones, 80% to 90% being singletons. Worth noting for this clone: Antigen specificity is unknown.

This material consisted of CD8+ T cells from blood, taken before liver transplant. The clonotype comes from a human donor who received a liver transplant. The chain links TRBV11-2 to TRBJ2-5; 7 bases fit TRBD2. The CDR3 spells CASSLRSGLDSHKETQYF. The DNA of the CDR3 is TGTGCCAGCAGCTTACGTAGTGGACTAGACTCCCACAAAGAGACCCAGTACTTC.